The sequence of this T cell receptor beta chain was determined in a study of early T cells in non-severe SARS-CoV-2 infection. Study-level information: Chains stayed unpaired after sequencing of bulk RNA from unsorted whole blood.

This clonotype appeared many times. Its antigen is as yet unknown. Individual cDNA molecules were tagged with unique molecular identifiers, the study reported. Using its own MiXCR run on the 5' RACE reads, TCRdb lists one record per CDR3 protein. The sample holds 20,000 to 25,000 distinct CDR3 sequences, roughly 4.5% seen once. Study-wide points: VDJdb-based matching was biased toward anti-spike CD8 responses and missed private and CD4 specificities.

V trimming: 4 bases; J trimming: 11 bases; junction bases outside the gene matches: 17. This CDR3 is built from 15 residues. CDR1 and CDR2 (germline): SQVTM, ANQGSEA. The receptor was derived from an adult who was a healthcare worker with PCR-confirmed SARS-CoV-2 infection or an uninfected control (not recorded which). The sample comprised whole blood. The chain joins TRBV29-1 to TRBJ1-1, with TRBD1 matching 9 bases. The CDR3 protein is CSVASSGQGARGAFF. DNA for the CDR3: TGCAGCGTTGCGTCTTCGGGACAGGGAGCCAGGGGGGCTTTCTTT.